This T cell receptor beta chain was sequenced in a study of blood T cell repertoires in COVID-19. Concerning this clone itself: Other DNA variants within this sample encode the same CDR3.

Measured with immunoSEQ multiplex PCR; TCRdb has only the in-frame clones, and not every one. The sample lists 150,000 to 200,000 clones, 94% occurring once. Germline loops: CDR1 SGHTA, CDR2 FQGTGA. With 4 bases clipped from V and 3 bases from J, the junction kept 3 bases outside the gene matches. CDR3 length: 14 residues. During active infection, Seattle patients enrolled and were then monitored through disease. Sequencing was performed on peripheral blood. This clonotype originated in a man aged 25 to 40 with COVID-19, enrolled during active disease. The chain uses TRBV7-3 and TRBJ1-1, with 9 bases that match TRBD1. The CDR3 nucleotides are TGTGCCAGCAGCTCGGGACAGGGCGACACTGAAGCTTTCTTT. Its protein is CASSSGQGDTEAFF.